Here is one TCR beta chain with its context. As yet, its antigen is unknown. Looked up from germline, CDR1 is MGHRA and CDR2 is YSYEKL. The CDR3 runs to 15 residues. V was cut by 0 bases and J by 3 bases, with 12 bases left in between. The source of the sample is a study of T cell repertoires in cytomegalovirus infection. Across the whole study: The study used recently identified HLA-C-restricted and well-studied HLA-B-restricted CMV epitopes. An indication of both CMV infection and matching HLA type came from public TCR beta signatures. Regarding the study as a whole: The study found HLA-C-restricted CMV-specific TCR beta clonotypes dominating the ex vivo response.

A single record per CDR3 protein comes from TCRdb applying MiXCR to the reads. The profile shows about 900,000 distinct CDR3 sequences, 30% to 40% of them singletons. This TCR was recovered from a human donor in good health (CMV status not recorded). Some clones in this sample may be carry-over from other donors' samples. This chain connects TRBV4-1 to TRBJ2-7; unclear D gene. The sequenced sample was cultured CD8+ T cells from PBMCs, obtained from culture after CMV antigen stimulation. Here the CDR3 reads CASSQDLTSSYEQYF. CDR3 nucleotide sequence: TGCGCCAGCAGCCAAGATCTTACCAGTAGCTACGAGCAGTACTTC.